This TCR beta chain emerged from a study of cytomegalovirus exposure and HLA in healthy donors. Trimming took off 3 bases at V and 2 bases at J, with 10 bases between the two ends. Per the germline V gene, CDR1 is LNHDA and CDR2 is SQIVND (reference sequence). This CDR3 comprises 14 residues. Here immunoSEQ multiplex PCR was the method, and the copy in TCRdb shows in-frame clones only, minus some. The sample consists of 220,000 or so clones, 85% to 95% of them appearing once. The sample consisted of PBMCs. The sequence derives from a woman between 18 and 29 years old in good health and CMV-seronegative. V usage is TRBV19 and J usage is TRBJ1-1; TRBD1 is a possible D gene (5 bases). CDR3 region: CASSIEGTNTEAFF. CDR3 in DNA: TGTGCCAGTAGTATTGAGGGGACTAACACTGAAGCTTTCTTT. The whole variable domain, filled in from reference TRBV19 and TRBJ1-1, reads DGGITQSPKYLFRKEGQNVTLSCEQNLNHDAMYWYRQDPGQGLRLIYYSQIVNDFQKGDIAEGYSVSREKKESFPLTVTSAQKNPTAFYLCASSIEGTNTEAFFGQGTRLTVV.